Presented here are 16 T cell receptor beta chains from one specimen sequenced in a study of CD8 T cells in Susac syndrome. Random hexamers were used to reverse transcribe an amount of roughly 0.5 to 1 ug RNA. MiXCR, applied by TCRdb to the immunoSEQ multiplex PCR reads, yields one record per CDR3 protein. The table records about 210,000 distinct CDR3 sequences, approximately 95% of them present only once. The sequencing sample was made of CD4+ T cells from PBMCs. These receptors all come from a human donor with multiple sclerosis.

This clonotype has a single count. This sequence joins TRBV6-2 or TRBV6-3 and TRBJ2-1; 9 bases are shared with TRBD2. With V trimmed by 6 bases and J by 4 bases, 4 bases remained unmatched. Germline CDR1 is MNHEY and CDR2 is SVGEGT. This CDR3 region has 14 residues. CDR3: CASRAGGQYNEQFF. The CDR3 nucleotides read TGTGCCAGCAGAGCGGGAGGCCAATACAATGAGCAGTTCTTC.

V gene TRBV7-9 combines with J gene TRBJ2-5; tentative D call: TRBD2 (6 bases). This CDR3 has 13 residues. The germline V gene has CDR1 SEHNR and CDR2 FQNEAQ (reference sequence). V was clipped by 5 bases and J by 10 bases, with 17 bases between them. This CDR3 reads CASSLVRGGDQYF. Written as DNA, the CDR3 is TGTGCCAGCAGCCTAGTTCGGGGAGGAGACCAGTACTTC.

The chain combines TRBV2 with TRBJ1-5, with D possibly matching TRBD1 (6 bases). This CDR3 has 12 residues. Germline-derived CDR1 and CDR2 are SNHLY and FYNNEI. Trimming cost V 7 bases and J 8 bases, with 12 bases left between them. The DNA of the CDR3 is TGTGCCAGCAAGAGGGGGGTGAAGCCCCAGCATTTT. The encoded protein is CASKRGVKPQHF.

This sequence joins TRBV20-1 and TRBJ1-1, with D tentatively TRBD1 (5 bases). Germline V gene data show CDR1 as DFQATT and CDR2 as SNEGSKA (reference sequence). This CDR3 contains 15 residues. Between the trimmed V and J ends, which lost 0 bases and 5 bases, there was a span of 16 bases. CDR3 DNA: TGCAGTGCTAGAGATCGAAAGATGGGGGGGACTGAAGCTTTCTTT. Protein product: CSARDRKMGGTEAFF.

This chain connects TRBV12-3 or TRBV12-4 to TRBJ1-2; D not resolved. V dropped 4 bases and J dropped 4 bases, with 16 bases sitting between them. This CDR3 has 15 amino acids. CDR3 in DNA: TGTGCCAGCAGTTCCGGACGGGAGCAGATCTATGGCTACACCTTC. As protein: CASSSGREQIYGYTF.

This clonotype was counted once. The J gene is TRBJ1-1, the V gene TRBV14; D gene uncertain. V gave up 5 bases and J gave up 10 bases, with 11 bases separating them. Per germline, CDR1 SGHDN and CDR2 FVKESK. The CDR3 sequence is 11 residues long. CDR3 region: CASSSYGPAFF. In DNA, the CDR3 is TGTGCCAGCAGCTCGTATGGTCCAGCTTTCTTT.

This clonotype occurred once. In DNA, the CDR3 is TGTGCCAGCAGAAAAACCCGACAGGGCGCCGAGGATACGCAGTATTTT. The encoded protein is CASRKTRQGAEDTQYF. This chain connects TRBV6-2 or TRBV6-3 to TRBJ2-3; the match to TRBD1 covers 7 bases. Germline lookup yields CDR1 MNHEY and CDR2 SVGEGT. This CDR3 has 16 amino acids. After removal of 6 bases from V and 6 bases from J, the junction contained 15 bases not matched to a gene.

The chain has TRBV2 and TRBJ2-7, with 8 bases lining up with TRBD1. V shed 2 bases, J shed 12 bases, and the junction held 6 bases outside the gene matches. This CDR3 is 12 amino acids long. Germline values: CDR1 SNHLY, CDR2 FYNNEI. The CDR3 sequence is CASSESPGGAYF. The DNA of the CDR3 is TGTGCCAGCAGTGAAAGTCCAGGGGGCGCGTACTTC.

The gene calls are TRBV30 and TRBJ2-2; tentatively, D is TRBD1 or TRBD2 (5 bases each). Germline assignment: CDR1 GTSNPN and CDR2 SVGIG (reference sequence). V was trimmed by 0 bases and J by 3 bases, leaving 11 bases between them. This CDR3 comprises 15 residues. CDR3 residues: CAWSVGTADTGELFF. Written as DNA, the CDR3 is TGTGCCTGGAGTGTAGGGACGGCTGACACCGGGGAGCTGTTTTTT.

In this sample, this clonotype turned up once. The chain joins TRBV29-1 to TRBJ2-2; weak D call: TRBD1 (6 bases). Germline CDR1 and CDR2: SQVTM and ANQGSEA. The CDR3 covers 14 residues. Trimming removed 2 bases from V and 7 bases from J, with 14 bases in between. CDR3 DNA sequence: TGCAGCGTTGAACCACAGGGACGGATCGGGGAGCTGTTTTTT. Translating gives CSVEPQGRIGELFF.

This sequence joins TRBV9 and TRBJ2-7, with 9 bases that match TRBD2. V shed 0 bases, J shed 6 bases, and the junction held 25 bases outside the gene matches. CDR1 and CDR2 from the germline V gene are SGDLS and YYNGEE. The CDR3 runs 21 residues. The CDR3 spells CASSVGSGGLAGAFLLGEQYF. CDR3 in DNA: TGTGCCAGCAGCGTAGGGTCGGGGGGATTAGCGGGAGCATTTCTCCTCGGCGAGCAGTACTTC.

CDR3 protein: CASSWTGYEQYF. CDR3 coding DNA: TGCGCCAGCAGCTGGACAGGCTACGAGCAGTACTTC. This rearrangement joins TRBV5-1 to TRBJ2-7; 7 bases align to TRBD1. Germline V gene sequence: CDR1 SGHRS, CDR2 YFSETQ. The CDR3 has 12 amino acids. J gave up 3 bases and V 3 bases, and 0 bases lay outside the gene matches.

The chain has TRBV30 and TRBJ1-3; D unresolved. The V end lost 0 bases, the J end lost 0 bases, and 6 bases lay between the germline ends. Germline CDR1 reads GTSNPN; CDR2 reads SVGIG (reference sequence). This CDR3 has 14 residues. DNA of the CDR3: TGTGCCTGGAGTGTAGACAACTCTGGAAACACCATATATTTT. Its protein is CAWSVDNSGNTIYF.

This clonotype was detected once. The chain combines TRBV6-2 or TRBV6-3 with TRBJ2-2; D call uncertain. The CDR3 covers 15 residues. The V gene's germline CDR1 is MNHEY and CDR2 SVGEGT. V dropped 2 bases and J dropped 6 bases, with 13 bases sitting between them. The CDR3 sequence is CASSYGDVASGELFF. The CDR3 DNA is TGTGCCAGCAGTTACGGGGATGTCGCATCCGGGGAGCTGTTTTTT.

The chain employs TRBV5-4 and TRBJ2-1; D ambiguous. Deletions cut 1 base from V and 0 bases from J, with 8 bases between. CDR1 and CDR2 (germline): SGHNT, YYREEE (reference sequence). This CDR3 contains 15 residues. CDR3 in DNA: TGTGCCAGCAGCTTGCCGAGAAACTCCTACAATGAGCAGTTCTTC. It translates to CASSLPRNSYNEQFF. The full variable domain, its missing parts supplied by reference TRBV5-4 and TRBJ2-1, is ETGVTQSPTHLIKTRGQQVTLRCSSQSGHNTVSWYQQALGQGPQFIFQYYREEENGRGNFPPRFSGLQFPNYSSELNVNALELDDSALYLCASSLPRNSYNEQFFGPGTRLTVL.

This chain connects TRBV20-1 to TRBJ2-1, with 10 positions matching TRBD2. This CDR3 is 14 amino acids long. In germline, CDR1 is DFQATT, CDR2 SNEGSKA (reference sequence). V gave up 6 bases and J gave up 5 bases; unmatched junction bases: 7. CDR3 bases: TGCAGTGCAGTGCTAGCGGGAGCCGACAATGAGCAGTTCTTC. Translation: CSAVLAGADNEQFF.